The next 20 T cell receptor beta chains were all read from a single sample in a study of T-cell reconstitution after alpha-beta-depleted transplantation in children. The TCRbeta library incorporated unique molecular identifiers. TCRdb called the PCR reads again in MiXCR, with one record for every CDR3 protein. The sample comprises 700,000 to 950,000 distinct CDR3 sequences, approximately 15% of which are singletons, and roughly 4.8% rests with the top ten. The source material was PBMCs, mostly from graft donor cells, sampled 360 days after TCRalphabeta/CD19-depleted stem cell transplant. These receptors originate from a male patient younger than 18 who had a stem cell transplant for acute lymphoblastic leukemia, so the T cells may come from the graft donor.

The chain joins TRBV27 to TRBJ2-1; 9 nucleotides agree with TRBD1. V was pared by 8 bases and J by 6 bases, with 8 bases of the junction left unmatched. CDR1 is MNHEY and CDR2 is SMNVEV in the germline V gene (reference sequence). The CDR3 totals 14 residues. CDR3 sequence (DNA): TGTGCCAGCTCCAAGGGGACAGGGATCAATGAGCAGTTCTTC. Its protein is CASSKGTGINEQFF.

This clonotype was observed a few times. The chain links TRBV9 to TRBJ2-7; D may correspond to TRBD1 or TRBD2 (6 bases each). The CDR3 extends over 15 amino acids. The germline V gene encodes CDR1 SGDLS and CDR2 YYNGEE. Deletions cut 4 bases from V and 0 bases from J, with 14 bases between. CDR3 coding DNA: TGTGCCAGCAGCCTTATGGGGGGCGCCTCCTACGAGCAGTACTTC. Its translation is CASSLMGGASYEQYF.

This clonotype has at least ten counts. The chain carries TRBV5-1 and TRBJ2-5, with D possibly TRBD2 on 5 matching bases. The CDR3 loop spans 12 amino acids. V was shortened by 0 bases and J by 7 bases, with 7 bases between the two germline ends. The germline gives CDR1 SGHRS, CDR2 YFSETQ. In nucleotides, the CDR3 is TGCGCCAGCAGCTTGGTTCGGGGGACCCAGTACTTC. Translation: CASSLVRGTQYF.

The sample holds a few counts of this clonotype. The CDR3 here is CSASTGGTDTQYF. In DNA form, the CDR3 reads TGCAGTGCTAGCACAGGGGGCACAGATACGCAGTATTTT. The V call is TRBV20-1, the J call TRBJ2-3; 7 nucleotides agree with TRBD1. V gave up 3 bases and J gave up 1 base; unmatched junction bases: 1. The CDR3 runs 13 residues. The germline CDR1 and CDR2 sequences are DFQATT and SNEGSKA (reference sequence).

This clonotype came up many times. CDR3 DNA: TGTGCCACCGAAAGTAGGTGGAGCGAGCAGTTCTTC. Protein: CATESRWSEQFF. The rearrangement joins TRBV6-6 to TRBJ2-1; D call uncertain. The germline V gene encodes CDR1 MNHNY and CDR2 SVGAGI (reference sequence). The CDR3 runs 12 residues. The germline V and J ends were trimmed by 10 bases and 10 bases, with 17 bases remaining between them.

The rearrangement uses TRBV13 and TRBJ2-7; possibly TRBD1 for D (5 bases). The CDR3 is 13 amino acids. In germline, CDR1 is PRHDT, CDR2 FYEKMQ (reference sequence). Trimming cost V 9 bases and J 3 bases, with 15 bases left between them. The CDR3 reads CASGWGDSYEQYF. DNA of the CDR3: TGTGCCAGTGGGTGGGGTGACAGCTACGAGCAGTACTTC.

V is TRBV9 and J is TRBJ2-2, with a tentative D call TRBD2 (5 bases). The germline V gene has CDR1 SGDLS and CDR2 YYNGEE. CDR3 length equals 15 residues. V was cut by 4 bases and J by 6 bases, with 16 bases left in between. CDR3 DNA sequence: TGTGCCAGCAGCCGAGGTGGGATCGGGGCCGGGGAGCTGTTTTTT. Translation: CASSRGGIGAGELFF.

This clonotype has a handful of counts. The chain carries TRBV5-5 and TRBJ2-5, with TRBD2 as a possible D gene (6 bases). Trimming took off 0 bases at V and 5 bases at J, with 14 bases between the two ends. The germline CDR1 and CDR2 sequences are SGHKS and YYEKEE (reference sequence). The CDR3 contains 15 residues. The chain's CDR3 is CASSLEDYLPETQYF. The CDR3 DNA is TGTGCCAGCAGCTTGGAGGACTACCTCCCCGAGACCCAGTACTTC.

The chain uses TRBV5-1 and TRBJ2-7; TRBD1 matches 8 bases. The CDR3 totals 15 residues. Germline V gives CDR1 SGHRS, CDR2 YFSETQ. V shed 2 bases and J 4 bases; nucleotides not matched to a gene: 8. CDR3 nucleotide sequence: TGCGCCAGCAGCTTAACGACAGGGGTAATTTACGAGCAGTACTTC. Encoded protein: CASSLTTGVIYEQYF.

A word on this clonotype: At one of its ends the junction is not consistent with the germline gene, which may arise from a read error. The chain couples TRBV7-9 to TRBJ2-3; D remains unclear. The CDR3 runs 16 residues. Germline V gives CDR1 SEHNR, CDR2 FQNEAQ (reference sequence). This chain's CDR3 is CASSLGSQISTNTQYF. The CDR3 coding sequence is TGTGCCAGCAGCCTAGGATCCCAGATCTCCACAAATACGCAGTATTTT. Filled out from reference TRBV7-9 and TRBJ2-3, the complete variable domain reads DTGVSQNPRHKITKRGQNVTFRCDPISEHNRLYWYRQTLGQGPEFLTYFQNEAQLEKSRLLSDRFSAERPKGSFSTLEIQRTEQGDSAMYLCASSLGSQISTNTQYFGPGTRLTVL.

About this clonotype itself: Given a much more abundant clone one base away, this may be a read error. The chain recombines TRBV20-1 with TRBJ1-5; D is possibly TRBD1 (6 bases). The CDR3 consists of 13 residues. Per the germline V gene, CDR1 is DFQATT and CDR2 is SNEGSKA (reference sequence). The DNA for the CDR3 is TGCAGTGCTAGATTAACAGGGCAACAGCCCCGGCATTTT. Residues: CSARLTGQQPRHF.

This clonotype was seen only a few times. The gene calls are TRBV11-2 and TRBJ1-2, with D uncertain. The CDR3 length is 14 residues. Germline CDR1 is SGHAT and CDR2 is FQNNGV. V was trimmed by 1 base and J by 4 bases, leaving 10 bases between them. The CDR3 DNA follows: TGTGCCAGCAGCTTAGTAAGGGCCGGCTATGGCTACACCTTC. This codes for CASSLVRAGYGYTF.

The CDR3 DNA is TGCAGCCTATGGAACAGGATCCGGACTGAAGCTTTCTTT. This gives the protein CSLWNRIRTEAFF. This chain uses TRBV20-1 with TRBJ1-1, with a weak D call TRBD1 (5 bases). Germline lookup yields CDR1 DFQATT and CDR2 SNEGSKA (reference sequence). The CDR3 has 13 residues.

The J gene is TRBJ1-2, the V gene TRBV6-5; D gene uncertain. The CDR3 contains 15 residues. V was shortened by 0 bases and J by 4 bases, with 12 bases between the two germline ends. The germline V gene encodes CDR1 MNHEY and CDR2 SVGAGI. CDR3 loop: CASSYSIGPSYGYTF. The CDR3 DNA reads TGTGCCAGCAGTTACTCGATTGGCCCGAGCTATGGCTACACCTTC.

This clonotype has a handful of counts. The chain joins TRBV4-2 to TRBJ2-4; 11 positions match TRBD1. Germline loops: CDR1 LGHNA, CDR2 YNFKEQ. The CDR3 covers 17 residues. With V trimmed by 3 bases and J by 2 bases, 6 bases remained unmatched. CDR3 region: CASSQRGQGASKNIQYF. The CDR3 nucleotides are TGTGCCAGCAGCCAGCGCGGACAGGGGGCGTCCAAAAACATTCAGTACTTC.

This clonotype came up a few times. The rearrangement links TRBV7-8 to TRBJ2-6; D gene ambiguous. CDR1 is SGHVS, CDR2 FQNEAQ, per germline. Trimming took 3 bases from V and 0 from J, leaving 6 bases between them. This CDR3 comprises 15 residues. CDR3 residues: CASSFKYSGANVLTF. As DNA, the CDR3 is TGTGCCAGCAGCTTTAAGTACTCTGGGGCCAACGTCCTGACTTTC.

The chain is built from TRBV3-1 and TRBJ2-7, with D unclear. CDR3 size: 13 residues. In germline, CDR1 is LGHDT, CDR2 YNNKEL (reference sequence). The germline V and J ends were trimmed by 2 bases and 3 bases, with 8 bases remaining between them. The CDR3 nucleotides read TGTGCCAGCAGCCAATGGAACAACTACGAGCAGTACTTC. Its translation: CASSQWNNYEQYF.

The chain has TRBV10-3 and TRBJ2-7; 14 bases are a match to TRBD2. Germline V gene sequence: CDR1 ENHRY, CDR2 SYGVKD. With V trimmed by 2 bases and J by 4 bases, 10 bases remained unmatched. The CDR3 has 18 amino acids. CDR3: CAISEKGPGTSGRYEQYF. CDR3 bases: TGTGCCATCAGTGAGAAAGGCCCCGGGACTAGCGGGAGATACGAGCAGTACTTC.

A single count supports this clonotype. The gene calls are TRBV12-5 and TRBJ2-6, with TRBD2 as a possible D gene (6 bases). Trimming took 6 bases from V and 0 from J, leaving 12 bases between them. The CDR3 length is 16 residues. Germline V lookup: CDR1 LGHNT, CDR2 FRNRAP. DNA for the CDR3: TGTGCTAGTGGGGGGAGGTCTTACTCTGGGGCCAACGTCCTGACTTTC. Translation: CASGGRSYSGANVLTF.

The chain employs TRBV19 and TRBJ1-4; 8 bases agree with TRBD1. From germline, CDR1 is LNHDA and CDR2 SQIVND (reference sequence). The CDR3 totals 15 residues. With V trimmed by 5 bases and J by 8 bases, 10 bases remained unmatched. The CDR3 DNA reads as TGTGCCAGTAGTCAAAGGACAGGGCGTCACGAAAAACTGTTTTTT. Protein product: CASSQRTGRHEKLFF. Variable domain in full (rest from reference TRBV19 and TRBJ1-4): DGGITQSPKYLFRKEGQNVTLSCEQNLNHDAMYWYRQDPGQGLRLIYYSQIVNDFQKGDIAEGYSVSREKKESFPLTVTSAQKNPTAFYLCASSQRTGRHEKLFFGSGTQLSVL.